Shown below are 6 T cell receptor beta chains from a single sample sequenced in a study of blood T cell repertoires in COVID-19. TCRdb's copy holds only in-frame clones and misses some; the assay was immunoSEQ multiplex PCR. The sample contains around 56,000 clones, 70% to 90% of which appear only once. Sequenced input: peripheral blood. The receptors were sampled from a man aged 60-69 years with acute or convalescent COVID-19.

The chain combines TRBV7-9 with TRBJ2-3; 9 bases map to TRBD1. The length of the CDR3 is 16 residues. CDR1 SEHNR and CDR2 FQNEAQ come from the germline V gene (reference sequence). V was pared by 2 bases and J by 5 bases, with 8 bases of the junction left unmatched. The CDR3 DNA reads as TGTGCCAGCAGCTTAAGAAGCGGGACAGGGCAAGATACGCAGTATTTT. Encoded protein: CASSLRSGTGQDTQYF.

This chain connects TRBV10-3 to TRBJ2-3; 7 nucleotides align to TRBD2. Germline V gene lookup returns CDR1 ENHRY and CDR2 SYGVKD. This CDR3 spans 17 amino acids. V was pared by 3 bases and J by 3 bases, with 12 bases of the junction left unmatched. CDR3: CAISEVVRGTPTDTQYF. DNA of the CDR3: TGTGCCATCAGTGAAGTTGTGCGGGGGACCCCTACAGATACGCAGTATTTT.

This clone was seen once. The V call is TRBV9, the J call TRBJ2-3, with TRBD2 matching over 7 bases. Germline V gives CDR1 SGDLS, CDR2 YYNGEE. This CDR3 has 16 amino acids. V lost 4 bases, J lost 1 base, and 9 bases stayed unmatched. CDR3 in amino acids: CASSFEGAGRTDTQYF. The CDR3 DNA reads TGTGCCAGCAGCTTCGAGGGAGCGGGGCGCACAGATACGCAGTATTTT. The full variable domain, rest sourced from reference TRBV9 and TRBJ2-3, is DSGVTQTPKHLITATGQRVTLRCSPRSGDLSVYWYQQSLDQGLQFLIQYYNGEERAKGNILERFSAQQFPDLHSELNLSSLELGDSALYFCASSFEGAGRTDTQYFGPGTRLTVL.

This sequence joins TRBV28 and TRBJ2-1; 11 nucleotides align to TRBD2. Trimming removed 3 bases from V and 2 bases from J; junction bases left unmatched: 3. Looked up from germline, CDR1 is MDHEN and CDR2 is SYDVKM. The CDR3 runs 16 residues. The CDR3 nucleotides are TGTGCCAGCAGTTTGGTTAGCGGGGGGGCCTACAATGAGCAGTTCTTC. This codes for CASSLVSGGAYNEQFF. The variable domain in full, completed from reference TRBV28 and TRBJ2-1, reads DVKVTQSSRYLVKRTGEKVFLECVQDMDHENMFWYRQDPGLGLRLIYFSYDVKMKEKGDIPEGYSVSREKKERFSLILESASTNQTSMYLCASSLVSGGAYNEQFFGPGTRLTVL.

By share, this clone counts as medium-sized. The chain has TRBV5-6 and TRBJ2-7; D ambiguous. This CDR3 contains 11 residues. V lost 3 bases to trimming and J lost 2 bases, with 3 bases between them. The germline gives CDR1 SGHDT, CDR2 YYEEEE. The CDR3, as DNA: TGTGCCAGCAGCTCAGCCTACGAGCAGTACTTC. Translated, it gives CASSSAYEQYF.

The chain couples TRBV24-1 to TRBJ2-2; TRBD1 might be the D (8 bases). The CDR3 runs to 18 residues. The ends were cut back, 3 bases at V and 2 bases at J, with 18 bases in the middle. CDR1 is KGHDR, CDR2 SFDVKD, per germline. This chain's CDR3 is CATSDQPYRGGNTGELFF. For the CDR3, the DNA is TGTGCCACCAGTGATCAGCCCTACAGGGGGGGTAACACCGGGGAGCTGTTTTTT.